This T cell receptor (beta chain) appears in the sequencing data of a study of CD8 T cells in Susac syndrome (dated by TCRdb to about 2019). At the level of the whole study: Repertoire sequencing was used to test whether CD8+ T cell activation and differentiation in Susac syndrome was antigen driven. CD8+ T cell repertoire clonality was compared between about a dozen healthy donors, approximately 14 Susac syndrome patients and 15 multiple sclerosis patients. Beyond this particular receptor, the publication reports: The TCR sequencing and HLA analysis was acknowledged to have included a relatively small number of individuals.

Peripheral blood CD8+ and CD4+ T cells from healthy donors, Susac syndrome patients and multiple sclerosis patients were profiled by high-throughput TCR beta sequencing. The multiple sclerosis controls were treatment-naive patients who had stable or active relapsing-remitting disease and met the revised McDonald criteria. CD8+ TEMRA cells were enriched by FACS, while bulk CD8+ and CD4+ T cells were purified by magnetic negative isolation. Blood was drawn into EDTA tubes, processed within 24 hours, and PBMCs were isolated by density gradient centrifugation. PBMCs intended for TCR sequencing were frozen in liquid nitrogen and were later thawed in a 37 degrees C water bath. A purity of at least 90% was achieved for sorted or isolated CD4+, CD8+ and CD8+ TEMRA cells. Regarding this clonotype: Its specific antigen is unknown. Per-base quality was not reported, and no clone a single base away is much larger than it.

Reading from cysteine to phenylalanine, the CDR3 counts 12 amino acids. Solely the CDR3 DNA is kept, with 36 bases framed from the first base. CDR1 MNHEY and CDR2 SVGEGT are derived from the germline V gene. Deletion took 0 bases off V and 14 bases off J, with a span of 11 bases between the germline ends. RNA was extracted using the RNeasy kit, and roughly 0.5 to 1 ug of the RNA was reverse transcribed with random hexamers. TCR beta CDR3 regions were amplified with the immunoSEQ multiplex PCR assay covering 54 Vbeta and 13 Jbeta segments. Bias from PCR amplification was corrected by using a synthetic template baseline for primer optimization and for computational correction. In the authors' own workflow: Reads were annotated to V, D and J genes according to IMGT and were analyzed with immunoSEQ Analyzer, with only productive sequences retained. To calculate clonality, Shannon entropy was normalized by log2 of the number of productive unique sequences and then subtracted from one. Public and private clones were assessed among the 100 most prevalent clones of each patient and control. Clones were defined as Susac-specific if absent from the healthy and MS cohorts, from roughly 1,100 published viral clones and from other ImmuneACCESS disease sequences. TCRdb reanalyzed the raw reads on its own, using fastp at Q25 for trimming and MiXCR for clone calling, and kept in-frame beta chains. Each entry merges the rows of one CDR3 protein and shows their most common DNA and genes. These V and J calls rely on TCRdb rather than the paper's analysis. A total of about 130,000 distinct CDR3 sequences appear in this sample, approximately 93% of them only once. The ten most abundant clones make up more than 0.25% of the sample.

The rearrangement combines TRBV6-2 or TRBV6-3 with TRBJ2-1, with the D gene call left open. The sequencing sample was made of CD8+ T cells from PBMCs. The source is a human donor with multiple sclerosis. The nucleotides read TGTGCCAGCAGTTACTCGAGTGGGCCTGAGTTCTTC. Translation gives CASSYSSGPEFF.